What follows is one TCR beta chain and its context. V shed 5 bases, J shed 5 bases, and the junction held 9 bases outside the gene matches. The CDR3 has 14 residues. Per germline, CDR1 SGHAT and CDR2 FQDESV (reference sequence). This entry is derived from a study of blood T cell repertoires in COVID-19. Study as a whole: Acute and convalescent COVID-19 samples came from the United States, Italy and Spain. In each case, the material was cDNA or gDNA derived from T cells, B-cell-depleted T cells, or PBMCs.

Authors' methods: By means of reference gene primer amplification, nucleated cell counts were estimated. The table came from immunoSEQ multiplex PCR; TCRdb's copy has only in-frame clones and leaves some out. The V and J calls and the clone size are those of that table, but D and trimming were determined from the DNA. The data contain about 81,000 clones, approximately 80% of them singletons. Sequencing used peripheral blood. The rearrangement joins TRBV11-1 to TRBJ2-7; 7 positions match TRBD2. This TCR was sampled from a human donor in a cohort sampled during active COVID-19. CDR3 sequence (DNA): TGTGCCAGCAGCCCCACGTGGCGGGGGAACGAGCAGTACTTC. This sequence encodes CASSPTWRGNEQYF.